The sequence of this T cell receptor (beta chain) was determined in a study of shared clonotypes between healthy human individuals. The CDR3 runs 14 residues. CDR1 SNHLY and CDR2 FYNNEI come from the germline V gene. V was pared by 7 bases and J by 0 bases, with 3 bases of the junction left unmatched. For this clone: The antigen remains undetermined.

General study results and limits: The expectation was that sequencing depth would affect clonotype sharing among donors.

Here immunoSEQ multiplex PCR was the method, and the copy in TCRdb shows in-frame clones only, minus some. There are over 2 million clones in the sample; roughly 94% occur only once, and roughly 0.13% lies in the top ten. The sequence derives from a man younger than 35 in good health. The chain joins TRBV2 to TRBJ2-1; 7 bases line up with TRBD2. The sequencing sample was made of naive CD4+ T cells sorted from blood. Subset denoted: CD45RA+ positively selected. CDR3 nucleotide sequence: TGTGCCAGCATGGGCGGGAGCTCCTACAATGAGCAGTTCTTC. Its protein product is CASMGGSSYNEQFF.